Sequencing of this T cell receptor beta chain was carried out in a study of human thymus T cells (dated by TCRdb to about 2020). General notes on the study: The study used eight infant thymus samples plus four related peripheral blood samples to characterize TCR alpha and beta repertoires. The cohort included several male and two female infants, with donor ages spanning 7 to 244 days.

Study-wide conclusions, independent of this receptor: Thymus samples yielded on average around 810,000 unique TCRB clonotypes, compared with roughly 92,000 from blood samples. Both the thymic and the peripheral blood repertoires appeared to show biased V and J gene segment usage. The related research reported highly overlapping thymic TCR repertoires among unrelated individuals.

The immunoSEQ multiplex PCR assay was used to amplify the TCRB and TCRAD loci from a standardized quantity of quality-controlled genomic DNA. The V(D)J region was spanned by amplicons of a length sufficient to cover the CDR3 and to identify V and J genes. Through the commercial immunoSEQ service, the amplicons were sequenced on an Illumina platform. Turning to the authors' computational methods: Primer bias and sequencing errors were corrected using previously described methods, and TCRAD and TCRB definitions followed the IMGT database. The repertoires were analysed using immunoSEQ Analyzer 3.0 and VDJTools for basic statistics, V/J segment usage, diversity estimates, rarefaction and pairwise overlap. To estimate diversity, the Chao1, ChaoE, Efron-Thisted, Shannon and inverse Simpson indices were applied, and diversity was also estimated on datasets down-sampled to the smallest sample. Repertoire overlap used strict matching of CDR3 nucleotide sequence, V gene and J gene, with Jaccard-based multidimensional scaling clustering. Not all clones reach the TCRdb copy of this immuneACCESS table, which keeps in-frame sequences only. Checked studies attribute under half of the gap to unresolved V genes and leave the rest unexplained. The V and J calls and clone size were taken over from that table, and D and trimming were inferred from the DNA. A total of around 120,000 clones appear in this sample, approximately 96% of them only once. Of the sample, less than 0.03% is held by the ten largest clones.

Remarks on this clone: Its antigen is not yet known. Base qualities are not provided; no much larger clone lies one nucleotide away.

Thymus tissue was collected as surgical resects that were removed during corrective cardiac surgery. Immunologically healthy infants undergoing open corrective cardiac surgery for congenital heart defects in Finland were used as donors. Thymocytes were freed from the tissue by mechanical means and kept at -70 degrees C as pellets of roughly 9-33 million cells. Genomic DNA was extracted from frozen cell pellets with a QIAsymphony instrument. V is cut by 4 bases and J by 0 bases, and the space between the germline ends is 3 bases. Reading the germline V gene gives CDR1 MDHEN and CDR2 SYDVKM. Inclusive of the bounding cysteine and phenylalanine, the CDR3 is 12 residues long. CDR3 DNA only is kept here, 36 bases in frame from base 1.

This sequence originates from a boy under two years old with a congenital heart defect but otherwise immunologically healthy. Sequencing was performed on thymus tissue. The chain is assembled from TRBV28 and TRBJ1-1, with the D gene too uncertain to name. This receptor has the CDR3 CASSSVNTEAFF. The nucleotides read TGTGCCAGCAGTTCGGTGAACACTGAAGCTTTCTTT.